This T cell receptor (beta chain) originates from a study of T cells after yellow fever vaccination. Whole-study findings and limits: Clones from primary vaccination mostly reappeared after the booster (roughly 97% CD4, over 85% CD8). Although the secondary response was weaker, it peaked faster, at day 5 versus 15.

A 5'RACE template-switching step, the method used to make TCR cDNA, added a universal primer site and UMIs. In TCRdb, the 5' RACE reads were re-called with MiXCR into one record per CDR3 protein. The sample shows about 220,000 distinct CDR3 sequences, roughly 3% of them seen only once. The V and J ends lost 8 bases and 0 bases respectively, with 5 bases between them. CDR1 and CDR2 (germline): MNHEY, SVGEGT. The CDR3 runs 13 residues. This clonotype was seen at least ten times. What it binds is unknown. The rearrangement links TRBV6-2 or TRBV6-3 to TRBJ2-6; the D is unclear. The clonotype originates from a man between 18 and 35 years old who received the YFV17D yellow fever vaccine. The sample here was CD4+ T cells sorted from PBMCs, taken 10 days after the yellow fever booster vaccination. The CDR3: CASSYSGANVLTF. As DNA, the CDR3 is TGTGCCAGCTCTTACTCTGGGGCCAACGTCCTGACTTTC.